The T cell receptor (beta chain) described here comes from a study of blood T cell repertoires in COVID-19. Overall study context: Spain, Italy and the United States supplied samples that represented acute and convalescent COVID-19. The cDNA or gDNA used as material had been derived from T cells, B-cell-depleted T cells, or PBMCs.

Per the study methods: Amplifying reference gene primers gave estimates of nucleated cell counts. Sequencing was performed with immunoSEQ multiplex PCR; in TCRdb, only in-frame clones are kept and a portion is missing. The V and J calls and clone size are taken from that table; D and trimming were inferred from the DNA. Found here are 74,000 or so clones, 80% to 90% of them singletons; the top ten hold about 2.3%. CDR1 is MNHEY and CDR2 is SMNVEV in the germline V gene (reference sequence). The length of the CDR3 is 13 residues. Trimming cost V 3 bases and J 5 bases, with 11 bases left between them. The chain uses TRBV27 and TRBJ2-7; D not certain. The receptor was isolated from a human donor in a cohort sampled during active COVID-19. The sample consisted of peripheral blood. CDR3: CASSFLSSHEQYF. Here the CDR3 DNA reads TGTGCCAGCAGTTTTCTTAGTTCCCACGAGCAGTACTTC.